What follows are 26 T cell receptor beta chains derived from one specimen sequenced in a study of blood T cell repertoires in COVID-19. TCRdb's copy holds only in-frame clones and misses some; the assay was immunoSEQ multiplex PCR. The top ten clones hold roughly 4% of a sample with roughly 95,000 clones, 70% to 90% of them seen once. The sample comprised peripheral blood. All receptors derive from a man between 60 and 70 years old with acute or convalescent COVID-19.

In this sample, this clone turned up once. The V gene is TRBV5-1, the J gene TRBJ1-2; 7 positions agree with TRBD1. V gave up 0 bases and J gave up 3 bases; unmatched junction bases: 11. Per the germline V gene, CDR1 is SGHRS and CDR2 is YFSETQ. The CDR3 is made up of 17 amino acids. The CDR3: CASSLGGRSTGDYGYTF. The CDR3 DNA reads TGCGCCAGCAGCTTGGGGGGAAGGTCCACAGGGGACTATGGCTACACCTTC.

This chain uses TRBV9 with TRBJ1-1, with TRBD1 as a possible D gene (5 bases). Between the trimmed V and J ends, which lost 1 base and 2 bases, there was a span of 18 bases. The length of the CDR3 is 17 residues. Germline lookup yields CDR1 SGDLS and CDR2 YYNGEE. CDR3 residues: CASSVHSGRVGNTEAFF. The CDR3 DNA follows: TGTGCCAGCAGCGTACATTCCGGCAGGGTGGGAAACACTGAAGCTTTCTTT. Using reference TRBV9 and TRBJ1-1 for the parts outside the CDR3, the full variable domain is DSGVTQTPKHLITATGQRVTLRCSPRSGDLSVYWYQQSLDQGLQFLIQYYNGEERAKGNILERFSAQQFPDLHSELNLSSLELGDSALYFCASSVHSGRVGNTEAFFGQGTRLTVV.

This chain uses TRBV6-5 with TRBJ1-1; D call uncertain. The CDR3 totals 14 residues. Trimming shortened V by 2 bases and J by 2 bases, and 9 bases separated the two germline ends. The germline V gene encodes CDR1 MNHEY and CDR2 SVGAGI. CDR3 in DNA: TGTGCCAGCAGTTACGGAGGAGCTAACACTGAAGCTTTCTTT. This encodes CASSYGGANTEAFF.

The V call is TRBV2, the J call TRBJ1-2; D gene unclear. Trimming took 6 bases from V and 5 from J, leaving 13 bases between them. This CDR3 has 13 amino acids. The germline V gene encodes CDR1 SNHLY and CDR2 FYNNEI. CDR3 DNA sequence: TGTGCCAGCAGGGAGTCCCAAGGATATGGCTACACCTTC. Amino acids: CASRESQGYGYTF.

The V call is TRBV5-1, the J call TRBJ1-1; weak D call: TRBD1 (5 bases). This CDR3 spans 14 amino acids. In germline, CDR1 is SGHRS, CDR2 YFSETQ. V lost 7 bases to trimming and J lost 1 base, with 14 bases between them. The CDR3 reads CASRGTNENTEAFF. CDR3 bases: TGCGCCAGCCGCGGGACTAACGAGAACACTGAAGCTTTCTTT. The entire variable domain, with the rest obtained from reference TRBV5-1 and TRBJ1-1, is as follows: KAGVTQTPRYLIKTRGQQVTLSCSPISGHRSVSWYQQTPGQGLQFLFEYFSETQRNKGNFPGRFSGRQFSNSRSEMNVSTLELGDSALYLCASRGTNENTEAFFGQGTRLTVV.

The gene calls are TRBV27 and TRBJ2-3; TRBD2 matches 13 bases. Per the germline V gene, CDR1 is MNHEY and CDR2 is SMNVEV (reference sequence). J was trimmed by 5 bases and V by 10 bases; bases with no gene match: 3. CDR3 length: 13 residues. The CDR3 region has the DNA TGTGCCACCCGACTAGCGGGAGGAGATACGCAGTATTTT. Translated: CATRLAGGDTQYF.

This clone was counted once. J is TRBJ2-3 and V is TRBV14; weak D call: TRBD2 (5 bases). Germline V gene sequence: CDR1 SGHDN, CDR2 FVKESK. The CDR3 contains 13 residues. With 8 bases removed from V and 3 bases from J, the gap between germline ends came to 12 bases. DNA of the CDR3: TGTGCCAGCCAGCCGTTAGCGACAGATACGCAGTATTTT. This sequence encodes CASQPLATDTQYF.

This clone came up many times. Other DNA sequences in the sample encode the same CDR3. V gene TRBV5-8 combines with J gene TRBJ2-3; maybe TRBD2 (5 bases). Per the germline V gene, CDR1 is SGHTS and CDR2 is YDEGEE. Deletions cut 4 bases from V and 1 base from J, with 13 bases between. There are 15 residues in the CDR3. The CDR3 loop is CASSLNGRGTDTQYF. The CDR3 DNA follows: TGTGCCAGCAGCCTAAATGGGCGGGGCACAGATACGCAGTATTTT.

The genes are TRBV6-2 or TRBV6-3 and TRBJ1-5; 10 bases are shared with TRBD1. Germline CDR1 MNHEY, CDR2 SVGEGT. The V and J ends lost 0 bases and 0 bases, in that order; junction bases with no gene match: 14. The CDR3 totals 21 residues. This CDR3 is CASSYSSSGQGTGNSNQPQHF. CDR3 coding DNA: TGTGCCAGCAGTTACTCGAGTTCGGGACAGGGGACGGGTAATAGCAATCAGCCCCAGCATTTT.

J is TRBJ1-5 and V is TRBV15; 10 nucleotides agree with TRBD1. Germline values: CDR1 LNHNV, CDR2 YYDKDF (reference sequence). V lost 4 bases, J lost 7 bases, and 7 bases stayed unmatched. The CDR3 extends over 15 amino acids. CDR3: CATSKRDRGQQPQHF. Written as DNA, the CDR3 is TGTGCCACCAGCAAAAGAGACAGGGGGCAACAGCCCCAGCATTTT.

The genes are TRBV4-1 and TRBJ2-3; weak D call: TRBD1 (5 bases). The germline V gene has CDR1 MGHRA and CDR2 YSYEKL. The CDR3 is 14 residues long. Between the trimmed V and J ends, which lost 4 bases and 11 bases, there was a span of 19 bases. DNA for the CDR3: TGCGCCAGCAGCCTGCAGATTGACAGCCAAGGGCAGTATTTT. Protein sequence: CASSLQIDSQGQYF.

In this sample, this clone turned up a few times. The chain recombines TRBV2 with TRBJ2-2, with 7 nucleotides matching TRBD1. The germline gives CDR1 SNHLY, CDR2 FYNNEI. With 8 bases clipped from V and 5 bases from J, the junction kept 8 bases outside the gene matches. CDR3 length equals 14 residues. This CDR3 reads CASGGQPGTGELFF. CDR3 DNA sequence: TGTGCCAGCGGGGGACAGCCGGGTACCGGGGAGCTGTTTTTT.

This chain connects TRBV9 to TRBJ2-7, with D possibly matching TRBD2 (5 bases). Germline assignment: CDR1 SGDLS and CDR2 YYNGEE. This CDR3 has 14 amino acids. V was cut by 2 bases and J by 2 bases, with 11 bases left in between. CDR3 residues: CASSVAEGPYEQYF. CDR3 nucleotides: TGTGCCAGCAGCGTCGCAGAGGGTCCCTACGAGCAGTACTTC.

This rearrangement joins TRBV9 to TRBJ1-5, with D maybe TRBD1 (5 bases). The V gene's germline CDR1 is SGDLS and CDR2 YYNGEE. The CDR3 is 18 residues long. Trimming shortened V by 0 bases and J by 0 bases, and 16 bases separated the two germline ends. The CDR3 DNA reads TGTGCCAGCAGCGTAGGGGGGGGGACTCCCTTTAGCAATCAGCCCCAGCATTTT. Protein product: CASSVGGGTPFSNQPQHF.

This clone was counted a single time. The rearrangement joins TRBV15 to TRBJ2-7; TRBD2 is a possible D gene (7 bases). Germline CDR1 LNHNV, CDR2 YYDKDF (reference sequence). This CDR3 has 13 amino acids. Trimming shortened V by 7 bases and J by 12 bases, and 22 bases separated the two germline ends. The CDR3 DNA reads TGTGCCACCAACCCTACCCACCGGAGGGGGGGGTACGTC. It is translated as CATNPTHRRGGYV.

There are a few counts of this clone. The chain has TRBV19 and TRBJ2-3; TRBD1 aligns across 10 bases. The ends lost 7 bases at V and 5 bases at J; junction bases unmatched: 6. Per germline, CDR1 LNHDA and CDR2 SQIVND (reference sequence). The length of the CDR3 is 14 residues. CDR3 protein: CASNKGQGGDTQYF. CDR3 DNA: TGTGCCAGTAATAAAGGACAGGGGGGAGATACGCAGTATTTT.

J is TRBJ2-3 and V is TRBV7-3; 8 bases fit TRBD2. The CDR3 runs to 17 residues. J was trimmed by 2 bases and V by 2 bases; bases with no gene match: 9. The germline V gene encodes CDR1 SGHTA and CDR2 FQGTGA. CDR3 DNA: TGTGCCAGCAGCTTATACGGGGGGGCTACGACCACAGATACGCAGTATTTT. This encodes CASSLYGGATTTDTQYF.

This chain's CDR3 is CASSQVEQFF. DNA of the CDR3: TGCGCCAGCAGCCAGGTTGAGCAGTTCTTC. This chain links TRBV10-2 with TRBJ2-1, with D unclear. V lost 6 bases, J lost 9 bases, and 6 bases lay in between. Germline V CDR1 and CDR2: WSHSY, SAAADI. The CDR3 has 10 amino acids.

V usage is TRBV2 and J usage is TRBJ2-1; 9 bases line up with TRBD2. V lost 7 bases and J lost 3; bases outside the gene matches: 7. The CDR3 has 15 residues. Looked up from germline, CDR1 is SNHLY and CDR2 is FYNNEI. The CDR3 region has the DNA TGTGCCAGCACACCTCTAGCGGGAAACTACAATGAGCAGTTCTTC. Its protein is CASTPLAGNYNEQFF.

This clone was seen a handful of times. V and J are TRBV5-1 and TRBJ2-3; D is unresolved. The CDR3 runs 13 residues. The ends were cut back, 2 bases at V and 3 bases at J, with 7 bases in the middle. CDR1 is SGHRS, CDR2 YFSETQ, per germline. The CDR3 DNA is TGCGCCAGCAGCTTATCCGGGACAGATACGCAGTATTTT. Protein sequence: CASSLSGTDTQYF. The whole variable domain, remainder taken from reference TRBV5-1 and TRBJ2-3, is KAGVTQTPRYLIKTRGQQVTLSCSPISGHRSVSWYQQTPGQGLQFLFEYFSETQRNKGNFPGRFSGRQFSNSRSEMNVSTLELGDSALYLCASSLSGTDTQYFGPGTRLTVL.

In its sample, this clone was seen once. The genes are TRBV29-1 and TRBJ1-1; D perhaps matches TRBD1 (5 bases). CDR3 length: 14 residues. CDR1 and CDR2 (germline): SQVTM, ANQGSEA. V shed 5 bases and J shed 0 bases, with 13 bases lying between them. CDR3 in DNA: TGCAGCGTTTTGCGGGGGGGGGTGAACACTGAAGCTTTCTTT. It encodes CSVLRGGVNTEAFF.

J is TRBJ1-1 and V is TRBV10-1, with D possibly matching TRBD1 (6 bases). The V gene lost 2 bases and the J gene lost 0 bases, with 10 bases spanning the gap. Looked up from germline, CDR1 is WNHNN and CDR2 is SYGVQD (reference sequence). This CDR3 is built from 15 residues. The CDR3: CASSERAGVNTEAFF. For the CDR3, the DNA is TGCGCCAGCAGTGAGAGGGCAGGGGTGAACACTGAAGCTTTCTTT.

This clone was seen once. The chain couples TRBV9 to TRBJ1-5, with D unclear. V was cut by 3 bases and J by 2 bases, with 9 bases left in between. The length of the CDR3 is 14 residues. Germline CDR1 is SGDLS and CDR2 is YYNGEE. The CDR3 loop is CASSAAAGNQPQHF. In nucleotides, the CDR3 is TGTGCCAGCAGCGCGGCAGCGGGCAATCAGCCCCAGCATTTT.

The V call is TRBV18, the J call TRBJ1-1, with TRBD1 identical over 8 bases. V lost 2 bases to trimming and J lost 5 bases; unmatched junction nucleotides: 10. The CDR3 totals 16 residues. The germline gives CDR1 KGHSH, CDR2 LQKENI. CDR3: CASSPIQGAVGTEAFF. The CDR3 DNA sequence: TGTGCCAGCTCACCAATCCAGGGGGCCGTGGGAACTGAAGCTTTCTTT.

The CDR3 loop is CASSPRERAYGYTF. CDR3 nucleotide sequence: TGTGCCAGCTCACCACGGGAGAGGGCCTATGGCTACACCTTC. This chain uses TRBV18 with TRBJ1-2; D is uncertain. With 1 base removed from V and 4 bases from J, the gap between germline ends came to 10 bases. The CDR3 length is 14 residues. Germline assignment: CDR1 KGHSH and CDR2 LQKENI. Based on the CDR3 plus reference TRBV18 and TRBJ1-2, the full variable domain is NAGVMQNPRHLVRRRGQEARLRCSPMKGHSHVYWYRQLPEEGLKFMVYLQKENIIDESGMPKERFSAEFPKEGPSILRIQQVVRGDSAAYFCASSPRERAYGYTFGSGTRLTVV.

This rearrangement joins TRBV11-2 to TRBJ1-5; a possible D gene is TRBD1 (6 bases). Germline V CDR1 and CDR2: SGHAT, FQNNGV. The V gene lost 5 bases and the J gene lost 1 base, with 9 bases spanning the gap. The CDR3 consists of 14 residues. The CDR3 sequence: CASSQGLSNQPQHF. The CDR3 DNA sequence: TGTGCCAGCAGCCAGGGGTTAAGCAATCAGCCCCAGCATTTT.